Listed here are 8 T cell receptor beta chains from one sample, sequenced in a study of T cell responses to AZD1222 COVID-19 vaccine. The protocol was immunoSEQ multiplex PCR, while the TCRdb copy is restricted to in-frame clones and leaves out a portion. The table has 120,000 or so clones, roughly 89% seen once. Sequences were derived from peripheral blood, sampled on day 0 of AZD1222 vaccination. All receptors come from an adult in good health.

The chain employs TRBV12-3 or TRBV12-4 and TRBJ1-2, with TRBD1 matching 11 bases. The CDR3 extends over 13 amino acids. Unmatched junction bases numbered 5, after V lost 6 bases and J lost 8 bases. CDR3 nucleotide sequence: TGTGCCAGCAGCCGGGACAGGGGGGTCGGCTACACCTTC. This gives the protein CASSRDRGVGYTF.

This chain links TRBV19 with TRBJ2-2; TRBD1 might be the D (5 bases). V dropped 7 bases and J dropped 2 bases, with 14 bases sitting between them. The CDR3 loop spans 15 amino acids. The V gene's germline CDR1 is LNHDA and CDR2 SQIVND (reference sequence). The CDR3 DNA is TGTGCCAGTACCTTGGGGCACCCAAACACCGGGGAGCTGTTTTTT. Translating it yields CASTLGHPNTGELFF.

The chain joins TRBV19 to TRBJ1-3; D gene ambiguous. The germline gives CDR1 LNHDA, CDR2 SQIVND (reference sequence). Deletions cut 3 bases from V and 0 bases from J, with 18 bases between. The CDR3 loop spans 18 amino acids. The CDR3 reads CASSILPAGLTSGNTIYF. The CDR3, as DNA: TGTGCCAGTAGTATTCTCCCCGCGGGTCTAACCTCTGGAAACACCATATATTTT.

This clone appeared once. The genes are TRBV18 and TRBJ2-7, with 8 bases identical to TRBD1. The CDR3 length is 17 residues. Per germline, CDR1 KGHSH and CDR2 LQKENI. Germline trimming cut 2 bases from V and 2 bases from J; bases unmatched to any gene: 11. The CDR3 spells CASSPSLVGTGPYEQYF. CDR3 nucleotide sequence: TGTGCCAGCTCACCAAGTCTCGTCGGGACAGGCCCCTACGAGCAGTACTTC.

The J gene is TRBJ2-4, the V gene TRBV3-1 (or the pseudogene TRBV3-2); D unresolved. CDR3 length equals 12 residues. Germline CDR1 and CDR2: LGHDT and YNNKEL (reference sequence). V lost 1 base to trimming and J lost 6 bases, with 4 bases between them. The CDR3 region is CASSQVGNIQYF. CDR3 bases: TGTGCCAGCAGCCAAGTGGGAAACATTCAGTACTTC.

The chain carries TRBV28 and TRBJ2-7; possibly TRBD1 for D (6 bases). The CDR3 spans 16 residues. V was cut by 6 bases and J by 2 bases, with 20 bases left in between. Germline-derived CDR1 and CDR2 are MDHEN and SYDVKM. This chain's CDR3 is CASSRPDYRDPYEQYF. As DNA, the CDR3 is TGTGCCAGCAGCCGCCCAGACTACAGGGATCCCTACGAGCAGTACTTC. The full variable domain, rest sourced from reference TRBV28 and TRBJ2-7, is DVKVTQSSRYLVKRTGEKVFLECVQDMDHENMFWYRQDPGLGLRLIYFSYDVKMKEKGDIPEGYSVSREKKERFSLILESASTNQTSMYLCASSRPDYRDPYEQYFGPGTRLTVT.

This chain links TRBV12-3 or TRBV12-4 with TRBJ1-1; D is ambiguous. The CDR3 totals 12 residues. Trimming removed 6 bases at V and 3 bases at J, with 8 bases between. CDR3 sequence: CASSPSYTEAFF. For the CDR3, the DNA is TGTGCCAGCAGCCCCTCATACACTGAAGCTTTCTTT.

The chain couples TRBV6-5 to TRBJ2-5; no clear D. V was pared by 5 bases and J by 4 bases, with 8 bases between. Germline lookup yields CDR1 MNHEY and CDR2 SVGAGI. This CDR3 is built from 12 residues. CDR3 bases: TGTGCCAGCAGTCGTAGCACAGAGACCCAGTACTTC. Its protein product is CASSRSTETQYF.